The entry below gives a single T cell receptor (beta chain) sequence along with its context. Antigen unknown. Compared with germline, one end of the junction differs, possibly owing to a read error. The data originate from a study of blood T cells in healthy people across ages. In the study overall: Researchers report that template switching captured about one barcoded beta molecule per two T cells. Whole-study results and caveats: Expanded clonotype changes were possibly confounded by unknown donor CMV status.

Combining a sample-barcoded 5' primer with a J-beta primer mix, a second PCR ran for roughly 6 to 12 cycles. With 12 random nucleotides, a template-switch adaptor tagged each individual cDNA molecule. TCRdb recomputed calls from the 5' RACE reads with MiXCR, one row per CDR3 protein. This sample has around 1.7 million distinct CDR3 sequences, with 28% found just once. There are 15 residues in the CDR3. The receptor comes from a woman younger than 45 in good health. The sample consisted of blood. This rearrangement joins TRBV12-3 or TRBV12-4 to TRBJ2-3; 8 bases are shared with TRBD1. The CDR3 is CASSFNRGIADTEYF. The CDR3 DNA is TGTGCCAGCAGTTTTAACAGGGGGATCGCAGATACGGAGTATTTT.